The rows below give T cell receptor beta chains drawn from one sample of a study of neurological immune-mediated disorders. TCRdb processed the 5' RACE reads anew with MiXCR; each CDR3 protein has one entry. This sample has around 49,000 distinct CDR3 sequences; around 12% occur once, and the top ten carry roughly 4.8%. Sequencing used PBMCs. These receptor sequences come from a male donor with HTLV-1-associated myelopathy (HAM/TSP). CDR3s include the opening cysteine and the closing phenylalanine or tryptophan. A D gene is named only where the DNA matches it firmly.

J gene | D gene | V gene | CDR3 protein
TRBJ2-1 | TRBD2 | TRBV18 | CASSPGLAGDNEQFF
TRBJ2-2 | TRBD1 | TRBV10-2 | CASSESGQVNTGELFF
TRBJ2-7 | TRBD2 | TRBV20-1 | CSAEGLAGAGGLTYEQYF
TRBJ2-1 | NA | TRBV6-2/TRBV6-3 | CASTTRDLSYNEQFF
TRBJ2-3 | TRBD1 | TRBV5-1 | CASSLGQGRSDTQYF
TRBJ1-1 | NA | TRBV7-9 | CASSFYSEAFF
TRBJ2-5 | TRBD2 | TRBV5-1 | CASSLEGLDQETQYF
TRBJ1-1 | TRBD1 | TRBV18 | CASSGQAPEWTEAFF
TRBJ2-2 | TRBD1 | TRBV5-1 | CASSPGQSTGELFF
TRBJ2-7 | TRBD2 | TRBV5-1 | CASSQAGLAGTYEQYF
TRBJ2-1 | TRBD2 | TRBV6-7 | CASSTIGTSGGPEEFF
TRBJ2-7 | NA | TRBV5-1 | CASSLTVGGSYEQYF
TRBJ1-5 | NA | TRBV2 | CASSFTGGQPQHF
TRBJ2-5 | TRBD2 | TRBV4-1 | CASSRLAGETQYF
TRBJ2-2 | NA | TRBV15 | CATSLGGELFF
TRBJ2-7 | NA | TRBV5-1 | CASSLGTATYEQYF
TRBJ1-5 | NA | TRBV20-1 | CSARDLQGSNQPQHF
TRBJ2-5 | NA | TRBV20-1 | CSAKGPLAQETQYF
TRBJ1-2 | NA | TRBV5-1 | CASSLEGVRGYTF
TRBJ2-5 | NA | TRBV7-8 | CASSLYRHQETQYF
TRBJ1-2 | NA | TRBV7-6 | CASSSWTPSTYGYTF
TRBJ1-5 | TRBD1 | TRBV5-8 | CASSATGVQPQHF
TRBJ1-2 | NA | TRBV7-2 | CASSLTLDSYGYTF
TRBJ2-7 | NA | TRBV27 | CASSLSYTPGQGIYEQYF
TRBJ2-3 | TRBD2 | TRBV5-1 | CASRYSGAETDTQYF
TRBJ2-7 | TRBD1 | TRBV5-1 | CASSPGQGGYEQYF